These 29 T cell receptor beta chains came from one sample sequenced in a study of T-cell memory formation after mild COVID-19. TCRdb re-called the 5' RACE reads with MiXCR, one entry per CDR3 protein. The data contain 200,000 to 250,000 distinct CDR3 sequences, more than 8% of them singletons. Sequencing was carried out using PBMCs or a T cell subset sorted from them (not recorded which). The origin of the receptors is a young man who had mild COVID-19 (a few samples of this study predate the infection). Cell type and time point are not known.

The J gene is TRBJ2-4, the V gene TRBV4-3, with D possibly being TRBD2 (5 bases). V dropped 4 bases and J dropped 0 bases, with 10 bases sitting between them. CDR3 length: 15 amino acids. Per germline, CDR1 LGHNA and CDR2 YSLEER. CDR3 nucleotide sequence: TGCGCCAGCAGCCGAAACGGGATAGCCAAAAACATTCAGTACTTC. Encoded protein: CASSRNGIAKNIQYF.

J is TRBJ2-3 and V is TRBV6-4; no reliable D call. V dropped 2 bases and J dropped 0 bases, with 9 bases sitting between them. The V gene's germline CDR1 is MRHNA and CDR2 SNTAGT. The CDR3 contains 15 residues. CDR3 amino acids: CASSDRAASTDTQYF. DNA of the CDR3: TGTGCCAGCAGTGACCGTGCAGCTAGCACAGATACGCAGTATTTT.

This clonotype was seen only a few times. This rearrangement joins TRBV20-1 to TRBJ2-7; D may be TRBD2 (6 bases). In germline, CDR1 is DFQATT, CDR2 SNEGSKA (reference sequence). The ends were cut back, 3 bases at V and 1 base at J, with 16 bases in the middle. The CDR3 has 15 residues. CDR3 sequence reads: CSASGRLDGSYEQYF. Here the CDR3 DNA reads TGCAGTGCTAGCGGAAGACTAGACGGATCCTACGAGCAGTACTTC.

This clonotype was observed a handful of times. The chain has TRBV20-1 and TRBJ1-5, with 7 bases that match TRBD1. This CDR3 is 12 amino acids long. Germline V gene data show CDR1 as DFQATT and CDR2 as SNEGSKA (reference sequence). Trimming removed 6 bases from V and 7 bases from J; junction bases left unmatched: 6. CDR3 protein: CSALQGIQPQHF. CDR3 DNA sequence: TGCAGTGCCCTACAGGGGATCCAGCCCCAGCATTTT.

This clonotype showed up just a few times. The rearrangement links TRBV5-5 to TRBJ2-5; tentative D call: TRBD1 (6 bases). The V gene's germline CDR1 is SGHKS and CDR2 YYEKEE (reference sequence). The CDR3 runs to 16 residues. V was trimmed by 3 bases and J by 10 bases, leaving 25 bases between them. CDR3 region: CASSYETGSSALGQYF. CDR3 nucleotide sequence: TGTGCCAGCAGCTATGAAACAGGGAGTAGCGCATTGGGCCAGTACTTC.

This clonotype was observed a handful of times. J is TRBJ1-2 and V is TRBV7-9; D is uncertain. V dropped 5 bases and J dropped 3 bases, with 13 bases sitting between them. The CDR3 is 14 residues long. Germline assignment: CDR1 SEHNR and CDR2 FQNEAQ (reference sequence). CDR3 amino acids: CASSPRAGHYGYTF. The DNA for the CDR3 is TGTGCCAGCAGCCCTCGGGCGGGCCACTATGGCTACACCTTC.

This clonotype was found a few times. The chain links TRBV7-2 to TRBJ2-1; tentatively, D is TRBD2 (6 bases). The CDR3 runs to 14 residues. Germline CDR1 and CDR2: SGHTA and FQGNSA. V was clipped by 6 bases and J by 15 bases, with 24 bases between them. The CDR3 DNA reads as TGTGCCAGCAGTTTCACTGGGGACTCCCCCCTCGGGTTCTTC. Translating gives CASSFTGDSPLGFF.

This chain uses TRBV10-3 with TRBJ1-1; D is unresolved. This CDR3 has 13 amino acids. CDR1 ENHRY and CDR2 SYGVKD come from the germline V gene. V was pared by 7 bases and J by 3 bases, with 12 bases between. CDR3 region: CAIMETRDTEAFF. CDR3 DNA sequence: TGTGCCATCATGGAGACCCGCGACACTGAAGCTTTCTTT.

The V call is TRBV27, the J call TRBJ2-1, with TRBD1 as a possible D gene (5 bases). Germline V CDR1 and CDR2: MNHEY, SMNVEV (reference sequence). V was trimmed by 5 bases and J by 6 bases, leaving 11 bases between them. The CDR3 sequence is 13 residues long. The CDR3 region has the DNA TGTGCCAGCAGTGGACGTCAGGGCAATGAGCAGTTCTTC. Translated: CASSGRQGNEQFF.

The rearrangement uses TRBV20-1 and TRBJ2-7, with D possibly being TRBD1 (6 bases). Per germline, CDR1 DFQATT and CDR2 SNEGSKA (reference sequence). The CDR3 covers 13 residues. V was pared by 3 bases and J by 4 bases, with 13 bases between. For the CDR3, the DNA is TGCAGTGCTAGGGGCCGGACAGCTTACGAGCAGTACTTC. Translation gives CSARGRTAYEQYF.

This chain links TRBV4-2 with TRBJ2-1; 8 nucleotides align to TRBD1. Germline values: CDR1 LGHNA, CDR2 YNFKEQ. V was pared by 1 base and J by 9 bases, with 5 bases of the junction left unmatched. This CDR3 spans 14 amino acids. CDR3 coding DNA: TGTGCCAGCAGCCAAGTTCAGGGGGCTAGTGAGCAGTTCTTC. Protein sequence: CASSQVQGASEQFF.

This clonotype has ten or more counts. The V call is TRBV29-1, the J call TRBJ2-3; weak D call: TRBD2 (6 bases). Germline V gene sequence: CDR1 SQVTM, CDR2 ANQGSEA. V gave up 6 bases and J gave up 0 bases, with 13 bases separating them. The CDR3 has 14 amino acids. CDR3 sequence reads: CSVLRESSTDTQYF. The CDR3 DNA reads TGCAGCGTCCTTCGGGAGTCTAGCACAGATACGCAGTATTTT.

In this sample, this clonotype turned up a few times. J is TRBJ1-4 and V is TRBV20-1; D not certain. From germline, CDR1 is DFQATT and CDR2 SNEGSKA (reference sequence). The germline V and J ends were trimmed by 0 bases and 4 bases, with 6 bases remaining between them. CDR3 length equals 13 residues. The CDR3 DNA reads as TGCAGTGCTAGAGAGGGCCTTAATGAAAAACTGTTTTTT. This codes for CSAREGLNEKLFF.

This clonotype came up a few times. J is TRBJ2-2 and V is TRBV6-5; D is uncertain. Germline V gene data show CDR1 as MNHEY and CDR2 as SVGAGI. Trimming removed 2 bases at V and 4 bases at J, with 8 bases between. The CDR3 consists of 14 residues. CDR3 amino acids: CASSYGLATGELFF. CDR3 bases: TGTGCCAGCAGTTACGGGCTTGCCACCGGGGAGCTGTTTTTT.

At least ten counts were recorded for this clonotype. This rearrangement joins TRBV7-2 to TRBJ2-5; D uncertain. Germline CDR1 SGHTA, CDR2 FQGNSA. The CDR3 loop spans 15 amino acids. V was cut by 4 bases and J by 1 base, with 13 bases left in between. The CDR3 DNA sequence: TGTGCCAGCAGCTCCTGGATGACTTCCCAAGAGACCCAGTACTTC. It specifies CASSSWMTSQETQYF.

The chain carries TRBV20-1 and TRBJ1-2; D might be TRBD1 (5 bases). V was pared by 0 bases and J by 5 bases, with 13 bases between. CDR1 and CDR2 (germline): DFQATT, SNEGSKA (reference sequence). The CDR3 has 14 amino acids. The CDR3 sequence is CSARDLSGRYGYTF. The DNA of the CDR3 is TGCAGTGCTAGAGATCTCTCAGGGAGATATGGCTACACCTTC.

This clonotype was observed a few times. This chain connects TRBV12-5 to TRBJ1-2, with a weak D call TRBD1 (5 bases). Germline CDR1 and CDR2: LGHNT and FRNRAP. V gave up 0 bases and J gave up 2 bases, with 16 bases separating them. This CDR3 spans 17 amino acids. In DNA, the CDR3 is TGTGCTAGTGGTTTGGTACTTAGACAGTCCGAAAACTATGGCTACACCTTC. Its translation is CASGLVLRQSENYGYTF.

The CDR3 region has the DNA TGTGCCAGCATCCAAGGGGGCGTTTACTCTGGAAACACCATATATTTT. Translated: CASIQGGVYSGNTIYF. The chain recombines TRBV6-6 with TRBJ1-3; 7 bases align to TRBD1. Germline CDR1 and CDR2: MNHNY and SVGAGI (reference sequence). Trimming cost V 7 bases and J 0 bases; bases outside gene matches: 9. The CDR3 covers 16 residues.

This clonotype was detected many times. The chain joins TRBV5-5 to TRBJ1-2; D is undetermined. Germline V gene data show CDR1 as SGHKS and CDR2 as YYEKEE (reference sequence). This CDR3 spans 14 amino acids. Trimming cost V 4 bases and J 6 bases, with 16 bases left between them. CDR3 loop: CASSPEWGGDGYTF. The CDR3 DNA reads as TGTGCCAGCAGCCCCGAATGGGGAGGCGATGGCTACACCTTC. Full variable domain (outside the CDR3, taken from reference TRBV5-5 and TRBJ1-2): DAGVTQSPTHLIKTRGQQVTLRCSPISGHKSVSWYQQVLGQGPQFIFQYYEKEERGRGNFPDRFSARQFPNYSSELNVNALLLGDSALYLCASSPEWGGDGYTFGSGTRLTVV.

The CDR3 region is CASSGTEVHSPLHF. The CDR3 coding sequence is TGTGCCAGCAGCGGGACAGAGGTTCATTCACCCCTCCACTTT. The chain carries TRBV12-3 or TRBV12-4 and TRBJ1-6; 7 bases match TRBD1. Trimming cost V 6 bases and J 8 bases; bases outside gene matches: 7. The CDR3 covers 14 residues.

This clonotype was detected only a few times. The V and J genes are TRBV20-1 and TRBJ1-1, with D unclear. The V gene's germline CDR1 is DFQATT and CDR2 SNEGSKA (reference sequence). V was trimmed by 4 bases and J by 0 bases, leaving 18 bases between them. The CDR3 consists of 16 residues. CDR3 nucleotides: TGCAGTGCTAATCCTTCGCCAGTCGGACTGAACACTGAAGCTTTCTTT. It is translated as CSANPSPVGLNTEAFF.

The chain is built from TRBV5-1 and TRBJ2-7; TRBD2 might be the D (6 bases). This CDR3 is 13 amino acids long. Per the germline V gene, CDR1 is SGHRS and CDR2 is YFSETQ. V was cut by 0 bases and J by 5 bases, with 9 bases left in between. DNA for the CDR3: TGCGCCAGCAGCTTGGCCGGCGGGGACGAGCAGTACTTC. The encoded protein is CASSLAGGDEQYF. The entire variable domain, with the rest obtained from reference TRBV5-1 and TRBJ2-7, is as follows: KAGVTQTPRYLIKTRGQQVTLSCSPISGHRSVSWYQQTPGQGLQFLFEYFSETQRNKGNFPGRFSGRQFSNSRSEMNVSTLELGDSALYLCASSLAGGDEQYFGPGTRLTVT.

This clonotype has a handful of counts. The chain uses TRBV20-1 and TRBJ2-7; unclear D gene. The ends were cut back, 2 bases at V and 2 bases at J, with 7 bases in the middle. The CDR3 contains 12 residues. Germline assignment: CDR1 DFQATT and CDR2 SNEGSKA (reference sequence). The CDR3 region is CSARFQTYEQYF. The CDR3 DNA follows: TGCAGTGCTAGATTCCAGACCTACGAGCAGTACTTC.

This clonotype was detected a few times. This chain uses TRBV12-3 or TRBV12-4 with TRBJ2-7; possibly TRBD1 or TRBD2 for D (5 bases each). Trimming pared 4 bases from V and 3 bases from J, leaving 13 bases between. The CDR3 has 14 amino acids. The chain's CDR3 is CASSSRGTVYEQYF. DNA of the CDR3: TGTGCCAGCAGTTCCCGGGGCACTGTCTACGAGCAGTACTTC.

This clonotype was seen repeatedly, ten times or more. This rearrangement joins TRBV7-9 to TRBJ1-1; no firm D call. Germline values: CDR1 SEHNR, CDR2 FQNEAQ (reference sequence). Trimming pared 0 bases from V and 4 bases from J, leaving 12 bases between. This CDR3 has 15 amino acids. The CDR3 nucleotides are TGTGCCAGCAGCTTAGCCTCCACATCCCGCACTGAAGCTTTCTTT. Its protein is CASSLASTSRTEAFF.

CDR3 sequence: CASSAVGGWSNQPQHF. The CDR3 bases are TGTGCCAGCAGCGCGGTGGGGGGCTGGAGCAATCAGCCCCAGCATTTT. The gene calls are TRBV7-6 and TRBJ1-5, with a tentative D call TRBD1 (6 bases). V gave up 5 bases and J gave up 1 base, with 15 bases separating them. This CDR3 contains 16 residues. CDR1 is SGHVS, CDR2 FNYEAQ, per germline.

This rearrangement joins TRBV9 to TRBJ1-1; weak D call: TRBD1 (5 bases). Trimming shortened V by 4 bases and J by 6 bases, and 28 bases separated the two germline ends. This CDR3 spans 18 amino acids. Per germline, CDR1 SGDLS and CDR2 YYNGEE. DNA for the CDR3: TGTGCCAGCAGCCGCGCTACAGCCTACTCCCGGGGGACCGCTGAAGCTTTCTTT. Amino acid sequence: CASSRATAYSRGTAEAFF.

This clonotype was seen a handful of times. This chain joins TRBV4-1 and TRBJ1-2, with no clear D. Trimming shortened V by 6 bases and J by 0 bases, and 14 bases separated the two germline ends. CDR3 length equals 15 residues. The germline V gene has CDR1 MGHRA and CDR2 YSYEKL. The DNA of the CDR3 is TGCGCCAGCAGATTCGGGCCCAGAGCTAACTATGGCTACACCTTC. Protein sequence: CASRFGPRANYGYTF.

Many counts were recorded for this clonotype. The V and J genes are TRBV30 and TRBJ1-3; the D gene is possibly TRBD1 (6 bases). Germline V gene lookup returns CDR1 GTSNPN and CDR2 SVGIG (reference sequence). The V gene lost 2 bases and the J gene lost 0 bases, with 11 bases spanning the gap. The CDR3 totals 15 residues. The CDR3 bases are TGTGCCTGGAGTAGGGGGGCCATCTCTGGAAACACCATATATTTT. Translated: CAWSRGAISGNTIYF.